This TCR beta chain was recovered during a study of cytomegalovirus exposure and HLA in healthy donors. Concerning this clone itself: Its antigen remains unknown.

Points from the study as a whole: Per published accounts, TCR beta sequences correctly predicted the HLA-A and HLA-B alleles of most subjects. Most likely, a cluster of highly shared sequence variants arose as a sequencing artifact. An Asian-associated ancestry cluster reportedly showed fewer N-insertions than the approximately 620-donor mean in a later analysis. Altogether, some 170 TCR beta chains were recorded as cytomegalovirus-associated.

The PCR used 60 Vbeta and 13 Jbeta primers. Profiling relied on immunoSEQ multiplex PCR, and the TCRdb table lists in-frame clones only, not all of them. The sample contains 270,000 or so clones, around 90% of which appear only once. With 5 bases removed from V and 1 base from J, the gap between germline ends came to 15 bases. The CDR3 has 14 amino acids. From germline, CDR1 is GTSNPN and CDR2 SVGIG (reference sequence). The TCR sequence derives from a girl aged 2 to 9 in good health and CMV-seronegative. V is TRBV30 and J is TRBJ2-7; D might be TRBD2 (7 bases). Input material: PBMCs. This CDR3 reads CAWQSQGLSYEQYF. Here the CDR3 DNA reads TGTGCCTGGCAATCACAGGGACTATCCTACGAGCAGTACTTC.